The rows below give T cell receptor beta chains drawn from one sample of a study of cytomegalovirus exposure and HLA in healthy donors. Assay used: immunoSEQ multiplex PCR; TCRdb lists only in-frame clones, some missing. The sample carries tens of thousands of clones, more than 70% recorded once. The sequencing sample was made of PBMCs. The source is a man between 50 and 59 years old in good health and CMV-seropositive. The CDR3 runs from the conserved cysteine through the conserved F or W. The order of the fields is D gene, V gene, clone size, J gene, CDR3 protein, CDR3 DNA. A D gene is named only where the DNA matches it firmly. A clone size is listed for some rows: how often the clone was seen (once, few, many), or a class if it is expanded.

D: TRBD2
V: TRBV28
size: few
J: TRBJ2-2
CDR3: CASRGAGRNTGELFF
DNA: TGTGCCAGCAGGGGAGCGGGACGGAACACCGGGGAGCTGTTTTTT

D: .
V: TRBV2
size: few
J: TRBJ1-5
CDR3: CASSEAQTYSNQPQHF
DNA: TGTGCCAGCAGTGAAGCACAGACGTATAGCAATCAGCCCCAGCATTTT

D: TRBD2
V: TRBV9
size: .
J: TRBJ2-5
CDR3: CASSAGTTQETQYF
DNA: TGTGCCAGCAGCGCCGGGACTACCCAAGAGACCCAGTACTTC

D: .
V: TRBV4-2
size: .
J: TRBJ1-4
CDR3: CASSPGGASNEKLFF
DNA: TGTGCCAGCAGCCCTGGGGGGGCGTCTAATGAAAAACTGTTTTTT

D: TRBD1
V: TRBV2
size: .
J: TRBJ1-2
CDR3: CASSPPGQTYGYTF
DNA: TGTGCCAGCAGCCCGCCGGGACAGACCTATGGCTACACCTTC

D: .
V: TRBV6-1
size: .
J: TRBJ1-4
CDR3: CASGGAGTTNEKLFF
DNA: TGTGCCAGTGGGGGGGCAGGGACAACTAATGAAAAACTGTTTTTT

D: TRBD1
V: TRBV5-6
size: .
J: TRBJ1-1
CDR3: CASSTDRVWGTEAFF
DNA: TGTGCCAGCAGCACCGACAGGGTCTGGGGCACTGAAGCTTTCTTT

D: .
V: TRBV10-2
size: .
J: TRBJ2-5
CDR3: CASSELGGIRRETQYF
DNA: TGCGCCAGCAGTGAGTTGGGAGGCATTAGGAGGGAGACCCAGTACTTC

D: .
V: TRBV18
size: .
J: TRBJ1-1
CDR3: CASSPTGGGAFF
DNA: TGTGCCAGCTCACCTACGGGGGGGGGAGCTTTCTTT

D: TRBD1
V: TRBV12-5
size: .
J: TRBJ1-5
CDR3: CASGLIDRGSDQPQHF
DNA: TGTGCTAGTGGTTTGATCGACAGGGGTTCGGACCAGCCCCAGCATTTT

D: TRBD2
V: TRBV4-3
size: few
J: TRBJ2-1
CDR3: CASSPSWSGGMREQFF
DNA: TGCGCCAGCAGCCCATCGTGGAGCGGGGGGATGCGGGAGCAGTTCTTC

D: TRBD1
V: TRBV25-1
size: .
J: TRBJ1-2
CDR3: CASSETGGIPNYGYTF
DNA: TGTGCCAGCAGTGAAACAGGGGGCATCCCGAACTATGGCTACACCTTC

D: TRBD2
V: TRBV27
size: once
J: TRBJ2-7
CDR3: CASRGLAGKYEQYF
DNA: TGTGCCAGCAGAGGACTAGCGGGGAAATACGAGCAGTACTTC

D: TRBD1
V: TRBV5-4
size: .
J: TRBJ1-4
CDR3: CASSQKGGAGEKLFF
DNA: TGTGCCAGCAGTCAAAAAGGGGGCGCGGGTGAAAAACTGTTTTTT

D: TRBD2
V: TRBV6-1
size: .
J: TRBJ2-2
CDR3: CASSDPGLAGGRTGELFF
DNA: TGTGCCAGCAGTGATCCTGGTCTAGCGGGGGGTCGGACCGGGGAGCTGTTTTTT

D: .
V: TRBV9
size: few
J: TRBJ1-4
CDR3: CASSPLTGINEKLFF
DNA: TGTGCCAGCAGCCCATTGACAGGTATTAATGAAAAACTGTTTTTT

D: .
V: TRBV2
size: medium-sized
J: TRBJ2-1
CDR3: CASAGGRGPYNEQFF
DNA: TGTGCCAGTGCCGGGGGGCGGGGTCCCTACAATGAGCAGTTCTTC

D: TRBD1
V: TRBV15
size: few
J: TRBJ1-4
CDR3: CATSRGQGEKLFF
DNA: TGTGCCACCAGCAGGGGACAGGGTGAAAAACTGTTTTTT

D: .
V: TRBV10-1
size: .
J: TRBJ2-3
CDR3: CASSGNSPSTDTQYF
DNA: TGCGCCAGCAGTGGCAATAGCCCAAGCACAGATACGCAGTATTTT

D: TRBD1
V: TRBV19
size: .
J: TRBJ1-5
CDR3: CASSIRQGGQPQHF
DNA: TGTGCCAGTAGTATCCGACAGGGTGGTCAGCCCCAGCATTTT

D: .
V: TRBV4-2
size: medium-sized
J: TRBJ2-7
CDR3: CASSQERSYEQYF
DNA: TGTGCCAGCAGCCAAGAGAGGTCCTACGAGCAGTACTTC

D: .
V: TRBV5-1
size: once
J: TRBJ2-1
CDR3: CASSFEPGFDNEQFF
DNA: TGCGCCAGCAGCTTCGAACCAGGGTTTGACAATGAGCAGTTCTTC

D: TRBD1
V: TRBV28
size: .
J: TRBJ2-5
CDR3: CASTAPGQGAKTQYF
DNA: TGTGCCAGCACCGCGCCGGGACAGGGGGCTAAGACCCAGTACTTC

D: TRBD2
V: TRBV7-2
size: .
J: TRBJ2-7
CDR3: CASSLSIGLAAYEQYF
DNA: TGTGCCAGCAGCTTGTCGATCGGACTAGCGGCCTACGAGCAGTACTTC

D: .
V: TRBV19
size: .
J: TRBJ2-2
CDR3: CASTFRGELFF
DNA: TGTGCCAGTACCTTCCGCGGGGAGCTGTTTTTT

D: TRBD1
V: TRBV14
size: .
J: TRBJ1-2
CDR3: CASSQDRGGTGAGYTF
DNA: TGTGCCAGCAGCCAAGATCGGGGTGGGACAGGGGCTGGCTACACCTTC

D: TRBD1
V: TRBV28
size: few
J: TRBJ1-1
CDR3: CASSPLTGAQRITEAFF
DNA: TGTGCCAGCAGTCCACTAACAGGGGCCCAGCGGATCACTGAAGCTTTCTTT

D: .
V: TRBV27
size: few
J: TRBJ1-2
CDR3: CASSIPGHLSYTF
DNA: TGTGCCAGCAGCATACCGGGACATCTTAGCTACACCTTC

D: TRBD1
V: TRBV14
size: .
J: TRBJ2-5
CDR3: CASSQAGTGSQETQYF
DNA: TGTGCCAGCAGCCAAGCCGGGACAGGGTCCCAAGAGACCCAGTACTTC

D: .
V: TRBV2
size: .
J: TRBJ1-2
CDR3: CASSEALQGSYGYTF
DNA: TGTGCCAGCAGTGAAGCGCTTCAGGGGAGCTATGGCTACACCTTC

D: .
V: TRBV29-1
size: .
J: TRBJ2-1
CDR3: CSVVRGSTEQFF
DNA: TGCAGCGTTGTAAGGGGGAGTACTGAGCAGTTCTTC

D: TRBD2
V: TRBV15
size: .
J: TRBJ2-3
CDR3: CATSTKSGGSTDTQYF
DNA: TGTGCCACCAGCACCAAGAGCGGGGGGAGCACAGATACGCAGTATTTT

D: TRBD2
V: TRBV5-1
size: .
J: TRBJ2-2
CDR3: CASSTGLAGGRTGELFF
DNA: TGCGCCAGCAGCACGGGACTAGCGGGGGGACGCACCGGGGAGCTGTTTTTT

D: .
V: TRBV6-5
size: .
J: TRBJ2-1
CDR3: CASSGTAREQFF
DNA: TGTGCCAGCAGTGGGACTGCGAGGGAGCAGTTCTTC

D: .
V: TRBV2
size: .
J: TRBJ2-7
CDR3: CASSGTTPFPLTYEQYF
DNA: TGTGCCAGCAGCGGGACAACCCCCTTCCCCTTAACCTACGAGCAGTACTTC

D: TRBD1
V: TRBV30
size: few
J: TRBJ1-2
CDR3: CAWSVWDRFYGYTF
DNA: TGTGCCTGGAGTGTATGGGACAGGTTCTATGGCTACACCTTC

D: .
V: TRBV6-1
size: .
J: TRBJ1-3
CDR3: CASSGARVGGNTIYF
DNA: TGTGCCAGCAGTGGAGCGAGGGTGGGCGGAAACACCATATATTTT

D: TRBD2
V: TRBV19
size: .
J: TRBJ2-7
CDR3: CASSIDRLAGDYEQYF
DNA: TGTGCCAGTAGTATAGACAGACTAGCGGGAGACTACGAGCAGTACTTC

D: TRBD2
V: TRBV19
size: .
J: TRBJ2-2
CDR3: CASSLSGRAENTGELFF
DNA: TGTGCCAGTAGTCTAAGCGGGAGGGCCGAGAACACCGGGGAGCTGTTTTTT

D: .
V: TRBV7-6
size: .
J: TRBJ2-7
CDR3: CASSRRDRGEYEQYF
DNA: TGTGCCAGCAGCCGACGGGACCGCGGGGAGTACGAGCAGTACTTC

D: .
V: TRBV6-1
size: .
J: TRBJ2-5
CDR3: CASSAAGETQYF
DNA: TGTGCCAGCAGTGCGGCGGGAGAGACCCAGTACTTC

D: .
V: TRBV28
size: .
J: TRBJ1-3
CDR3: CASSFESSGNTIYF
DNA: TGTGCCAGCAGTTTTGAGAGCTCTGGAAACACCATATATTTT

D: TRBD1
V: TRBV15
size: once
J: TRBJ2-7
CDR3: CATSRVDRENEQYF
DNA: TGTGCCACCAGCAGAGTTGACAGGGAGAACGAGCAGTACTTC

D: TRBD1
V: TRBV6-5
size: .
J: TRBJ2-7
CDR3: CASSSAGTAYEQYF
DNA: TGTGCCAGCAGTTCGGCCGGGACAGCATACGAGCAGTACTTC

D: TRBD2
V: TRBV5-4
size: few
J: TRBJ2-5
CDR3: CASSQRLAGGQETQYF
DNA: TGTGCCAGCAGCCAAAGACTAGCGGGGGGCCAAGAGACCCAGTACTTC

D: TRBD1
V: TRBV6-4
size: .
J: TRBJ2-3
CDR3: CASSAQGSRSDTQYF
DNA: TGTGCCAGCAGTGCACAGGGGAGTCGGTCAGATACGCAGTATTTT

D: .
V: TRBV4-3
size: .
J: TRBJ1-4
CDR3: CASSQDEKGRNEKLFF
DNA: TGCGCCAGCAGCCAAGATGAGAAGGGGAGGAATGAAAAACTGTTTTTT

D: .
V: TRBV4-2
size: .
J: TRBJ1-5
CDR3: CASSQDNSNQPQHF
DNA: TGTGCCAGCAGCCAAGATAATAGCAATCAGCCCCAGCATTTT

D: .
V: TRBV5-1
size: .
J: TRBJ2-7
CDR3: CASSFKGPPRKYEQYF
DNA: TGCGCCAGCAGCTTTAAGGGGCCACCACGTAAGTACGAGCAGTACTTC

D: .
V: TRBV30
size: .
J: TRBJ1-2
CDR3: CAWSVRSGLSNYGYTF
DNA: TGTGCCTGGAGTGTCCGGAGCGGCCTCTCTAACTATGGCTACACCTTC

D: .
V: TRBV28
size: .
J: TRBJ1-5
CDR3: CASSLTTLAQHF
DNA: TGTGCCAGCAGTTTAACCACTTTGGCCCAGCATTTT

D: TRBD2
V: TRBV6-4
size: .
J: TRBJ2-6
CDR3: CASSGTSGSGANVLTF
DNA: TGTGCCAGCAGTGGGACTAGCGGCTCTGGGGCCAACGTCCTGACTTTC

D: .
V: TRBV6-5
size: .
J: TRBJ2-1
CDR3: CASSYLGRERPNEQFF
DNA: TGTGCCAGCAGTTACCTCGGCAGGGAAAGGCCAAATGAGCAGTTCTTC

D: TRBD2
V: TRBV7-9
size: .
J: TRBJ2-7
CDR3: CASSLKPGLAGVGYYEQYF
DNA: TGTGCCAGCAGCTTAAAACCGGGACTAGCGGGAGTTGGGTACTACGAGCAGTACTTC

D: .
V: TRBV5-4
size: .
J: TRBJ2-7
CDR3: CASRNVSGGPYEQYF
DNA: TGTGCCAGCAGGAATGTTAGCGGAGGACCCTACGAGCAGTACTTC

D: TRBD2
V: TRBV9
size: .
J: TRBJ2-7
CDR3: CASSVDGTTLVQYF
DNA: TGTGCCAGCAGCGTAGATGGGACTACTTTGGTCCAGTACTTC